These 28 T cell receptor beta chains were sequenced from one sample in a study of T cells of healthy individuals. Via MiXCR, TCRdb re-called the 5' RACE reads, giving one row per CDR3 protein. Among 45,000 to 60,000 distinct CDR3 sequences, approximately 14% were seen once, and the ten largest hold 15% to 20%. The receptors were gathered from a human donor in good health.

The sample holds a few counts of this clonotype. V usage is TRBV19 and J usage is TRBJ2-6, with D possibly TRBD1 on 5 matching bases. The CDR3 covers 14 residues. Trimming cost V 8 bases and J 4 bases, with 12 bases left between them. The germline V gene has CDR1 LNHDA and CDR2 SQIVND (reference sequence). DNA for the CDR3: TGTGCCAGTTCACCAGGGTCAGGGGCCAACGTCCTGACTTTC. Its protein product is CASSPGSGANVLTF.

The chain employs TRBV29-1 and TRBJ1-2; 8 nucleotides match TRBD1. The CDR3 has 12 residues. Germline lookup yields CDR1 SQVTM and CDR2 ANQGSEA. Trimming took 6 bases from V and 4 from J; bases not matched to a gene: 4. In DNA, the CDR3 is TGCAGCGTCGACAGGGGCAGCTATGGCTACACCTTC. Encoded protein: CSVDRGSYGYTF.

The V call is TRBV19, the J call TRBJ1-2, with a weak D call TRBD1 (5 bases). Per germline, CDR1 LNHDA and CDR2 SQIVND (reference sequence). The V end lost 10 bases, the J end lost 2 bases, and 17 bases lay between the germline ends. There are 14 residues in the CDR3. DNA for the CDR3: TGTGCCACCGAGATCGGACCAGGGAACTATGGCTACACCTTC. It is translated as CATEIGPGNYGYTF.

This clonotype was recorded a few times. This sequence joins TRBV5-1 and TRBJ1-3; D not certain. This CDR3 is 15 amino acids long. In germline, CDR1 is SGHRS, CDR2 YFSETQ. The V and J ends lost 4 bases and 0 bases respectively, with 11 bases between them. The CDR3: CASSTWTGSGNTIYF. The CDR3 bases are TGCGCCAGCAGCACATGGACGGGCTCTGGAAACACCATATATTTT. Based on the CDR3 plus reference TRBV5-1 and TRBJ1-3, the full variable domain is KAGVTQTPRYLIKTRGQQVTLSCSPISGHRSVSWYQQTPGQGLQFLFEYFSETQRNKGNFPGRFSGRQFSNSRSEMNVSTLELGDSALYLCASSTWTGSGNTIYFGEGSWLTVV.

This clonotype has a count of ten or more. The rearrangement links TRBV5-1 to TRBJ2-1; 9 bases map to TRBD1. Germline assignment: CDR1 SGHRS and CDR2 YFSETQ. Trimming took 4 bases from V and 6 from J; bases not matched to a gene: 11. The CDR3 is made up of 16 amino acids. CDR3 loop: CASSRAGQGKLNEQFF. DNA of the CDR3: TGCGCCAGCAGCCGCGCGGGACAGGGAAAACTCAATGAGCAGTTCTTC.

The chain combines TRBV6-5 with TRBJ1-5, with D uncertain. Germline V gene data show CDR1 as MNHEY and CDR2 as SVGAGI. The CDR3 sequence is 13 residues long. V was pared by 6 bases and J by 6 bases, with 12 bases between. CDR3 in DNA: TGTGCCAGCAGGTTTACCGCTGCTCAGCCCCAGCATTTT. Its translation: CASRFTAAQPQHF.

This sequence joins TRBV7-2 and TRBJ2-5; D gene ambiguous. The ends were cut back, 6 bases at V and 4 bases at J, with 15 bases in the middle. The CDR3 has 14 residues. Germline loops: CDR1 SGHTA, CDR2 FQGNSA. For the CDR3, the DNA is TGTGCCAGCAGACCTGGGCTGTATCGAGAGACCCAGTACTTC. It encodes CASRPGLYRETQYF.

The chain links TRBV20-1 to TRBJ1-2; D gene uncertain. This CDR3 is built from 14 residues. V shed 3 bases and J shed 8 bases, with 19 bases lying between them. From germline, CDR1 is DFQATT and CDR2 SNEGSKA (reference sequence). CDR3 DNA sequence: TGCAGTGCTAGGGGTCGGACGGTTACGTCGGGCTACACCTTC. Encoded protein: CSARGRTVTSGYTF.

J is TRBJ2-3 and V is TRBV2, with 9 positions matching TRBD2. The CDR3 consists of 16 residues. The germline gives CDR1 SNHLY, CDR2 FYNNEI. V lost 3 bases to trimming and J lost 2 bases; unmatched junction nucleotides: 6. The CDR3 here is CASSERTSASTDTQYF. In DNA form, the CDR3 reads TGTGCCAGCAGTGAGCGGACTAGCGCATCCACAGATACGCAGTATTTT.

This clonotype was detected only a few times. CDR3 nucleotide sequence: TGTGCCAGCAAACAGGAGTACACCGGGGAGCTGTTTTTT. Amino acid sequence: CASKQEYTGELFF. The V gene is TRBV7-9, the J gene TRBJ2-2, with a weak D call TRBD1 (5 bases). CDR3 size: 13 residues. Germline CDR1 is SEHNR and CDR2 is FQNEAQ (reference sequence). Trimming took 7 bases from V and 3 from J, leaving 9 bases between them. The full variable domain, in which reference TRBV7-9 and TRBJ2-2 provide the parts outside the CDR3, is DTGVSQNPRHKITKRGQNVTFRCDPISEHNRLYWYRQTLGQGPEFLTYFQNEAQLEKSRLLSDRFSAERPKGSFSTLEIQRTEQGDSAMYLCASKQEYTGELFFGEGSRLTVL.

The chain links TRBV2 to TRBJ1-6; D remains unclear. V lost 10 bases and J lost 7, with 8 bases in between. Germline V gene sequence: CDR1 SNHLY, CDR2 FYNNEI. The CDR3 is 11 amino acids. The CDR3 loop reads CATTLNSPLHF. The CDR3 coding sequence is TGTGCCACCACTCTGAATTCACCCCTCCACTTT.

This clonotype has only a few counts. The chain joins TRBV3-1 to TRBJ2-3, with 9 bases lining up with TRBD2. The ends lost 4 bases at V and 5 bases at J; junction bases unmatched: 10. This CDR3 contains 16 residues. The V gene's germline CDR1 is LGHDT and CDR2 YNNKEL (reference sequence). The CDR3 region is CASSRKILAGIDTQYF. The CDR3 DNA sequence: TGTGCCAGCAGCCGCAAGATTCTAGCGGGGATAGATACGCAGTATTTT.

The V and J genes are TRBV15 and TRBJ2-1; D may match TRBD1 or TRBD2 (6 bases each). Germline CDR1 LNHNV, CDR2 YYDKDF (reference sequence). V was cut by 5 bases and J by 7 bases, with 33 bases left in between. The CDR3 extends over 20 amino acids. For the CDR3, the DNA is TGTGCCACCAGCGGAAAGCCGGGACTTTCTTTCCTGAGGGGGAAAAATGAGCAGTTCTTC. Protein product: CATSGKPGLSFLRGKNEQFF.

There are many counts of this clonotype. The rearrangement links TRBV20-1 to TRBJ1-6; unclear D gene. CDR3 length: 12 residues. The V gene's germline CDR1 is DFQATT and CDR2 SNEGSKA (reference sequence). V lost 0 bases and J 10 bases, leaving 7 bases between the germline ends. The CDR3 sequence is CSARDTGSPLHF. CDR3 sequence (DNA): TGCAGTGCTAGAGATACGGGATCACCCCTCCACTTT.

This clonotype was recorded at least ten times. The V gene is TRBV27, the J gene TRBJ2-1, with D perhaps assigned TRBD1 or TRBD2 (5 bases each). CDR1 is MNHEY and CDR2 is SMNVEV in the germline V gene (reference sequence). V was pared by 7 bases and J by 0 bases, with 16 bases between. This CDR3 comprises 16 residues. In DNA form, the CDR3 reads TGTGCCAGCATTGCTATCGCAGGGAGCTCCTACAATGAGCAGTTCTTC. Translated, it gives CASIAIAGSSYNEQFF.

V is TRBV3-2 and J is TRBJ1-1; TRBD1 is the table's D call and was not checked against the DNA. TRBV3-2 is tagged as a pseudogene. The length of the CDR3 is 18 residues. The CDR3 DNA reads as TGTGCCAGCAGCCAAGAATCCGGACAGGGGGCGTTGGGCACTGAAGCTTTCTTT. This translates into CASSQESGQGALGTEAFF.

This clonotype was seen a few times. The rearrangement links TRBV7-2 to TRBJ2-2, with D unclear. The germline V gene has CDR1 SGHTA and CDR2 FQGNSA. V was trimmed by 1 base and J by 0 bases, leaving 9 bases between them. This CDR3 is built from 16 residues. CDR3 sequence: CASSLDSFANTGELFF. The CDR3 coding sequence is TGTGCCAGCAGCTTAGACTCCTTCGCGAACACCGGGGAGCTGTTTTTT.

The sample holds a few counts of this clonotype. The V and J genes are TRBV18 and TRBJ1-2; 9 nucleotides match TRBD1. The CDR3 extends over 13 amino acids. V shed 0 bases and J 8 bases; nucleotides not matched to a gene: 1. Germline CDR1 and CDR2: KGHSH and LQKENI. The CDR3 region has the DNA TGTGCCAGCTCACCACCTACAGGGGGCGGCTACACCTTC. Protein product: CASSPPTGGGYTF.

The rearrangement joins TRBV7-2 to TRBJ2-3, with D unresolved. V gave up 3 bases and J gave up 2 bases, with 9 bases separating them. Germline CDR1 SGHTA, CDR2 FQGNSA. The CDR3 is made up of 14 amino acids. CDR3: CASSFSPTTDTQYF. As DNA, the CDR3 is TGTGCCAGCAGCTTCTCCCCTACCACAGATACGCAGTATTTT. Variable domain in full (rest from reference TRBV7-2 and TRBJ2-3): GAGVSQSPSNKVTEKGKDVELRCDPISGHTALYWYRQSLGQGLEFLIYFQGNSAPDKSGLPSDRFSAERTGGSVSTLTIQRTQQEDSAVYLCASSFSPTTDTQYFGPGTRLTVL.

This clonotype showed up many times. V gene TRBV20-1 combines with J gene TRBJ2-2; 10 nucleotides line up with TRBD1. The CDR3 has 17 residues. V was pared by 0 bases and J by 4 bases, with 8 bases of the junction left unmatched. The V gene's germline CDR1 is DFQATT and CDR2 SNEGSKA (reference sequence). The CDR3 sequence is CSARDPRQGAVTGELFF. Here the CDR3 DNA reads TGCAGTGCTAGAGACCCGAGACAGGGGGCGGTCACCGGGGAGCTGTTTTTT.

The rearrangement uses TRBV29-1 and TRBJ2-7, with D possibly called TRBD1 or TRBD2 (5 bases each). The CDR3 is 11 residues long. V was clipped by 7 bases and J by 6 bases, with 13 bases between them. Germline V gene data show CDR1 as SQVTM and CDR2 as ANQGSEA. The CDR3 sequence is CSAKGTSEQYF. CDR3 DNA: TGCAGCGCTAAGGGGACGTCCGAGCAGTACTTC.

This clonotype came up many times. The genes are TRBV20-1 and TRBJ2-5, with D possibly called TRBD1 or TRBD2 (6 bases each). Per germline, CDR1 DFQATT and CDR2 SNEGSKA (reference sequence). V was clipped by 6 bases and J by 7 bases, with 21 bases between them. The CDR3 covers 14 residues. DNA for the CDR3: TGCAGTGCCCCTGGGGGGCAGGGTCATGGGACCCAGTACTTC. Its translation is CSAPGGQGHGTQYF.

The chain recombines TRBV11-3 with TRBJ2-3; D remains unclear. Deletions cut 5 bases from V and 3 bases from J, with 9 bases between. Germline CDR1 reads SGHNT; CDR2 reads YENEEA. CDR3 length: 13 residues. DNA for the CDR3: TGTGCCAGCAGCCCCCCCGGTACAGATACGCAGTATTTT. This encodes CASSPPGTDTQYF.

This clonotype was counted between two and nine times. The chain recombines TRBV20-1 with TRBJ2-6; D call uncertain. Germline CDR1 reads DFQATT; CDR2 reads SNEGSKA (reference sequence). The CDR3 sequence is 14 residues long. Trimming stripped 0 bases from V and 1 base from J, with 4 bases between. CDR3 loop: CSAREDSGANVLTF. CDR3 coding DNA: TGCAGTGCTAGAGAGGATTCTGGGGCCAACGTCCTGACTTTC.

Turning to this clonotype: This could be a read error, since a much larger clone is one nucleotide away. The final CDR3 position lacks the conserved phenylalanine or tryptophan, pointing to a likely read error. This sequence joins TRBV24-1 and TRBJ2-5; TRBD1 might be the D (6 bases). Germline CDR1 is KGHDR and CDR2 is SFDVKD. V lost 1 base and J lost 2, with 7 bases in between. This CDR3 is 14 amino acids long. In nucleotides, the CDR3 is TGTGCCACCAGTGATTTCGGACAGCAAGAGACCCAGTACCTC. It yields the protein CATSDFGQQETQYL.

This clonotype has only a few counts. V is TRBV27 and J is TRBJ2-1, with 8 bases identical to TRBD2. CDR1 and CDR2 from the germline V gene are MNHEY and SMNVEV (reference sequence). V gave up 5 bases and J gave up 4 bases; unmatched junction bases: 10. This CDR3 spans 16 amino acids. The CDR3 loop is CASSTSAGEVYNEQFF. CDR3 DNA: TGTGCCAGCAGTACCTCAGCGGGAGAAGTTTACAATGAGCAGTTCTTC.

This clonotype was recorded many times. J is TRBJ2-7 and V is TRBV5-1; D gene uncertain. Trimming took 0 bases from V and 3 from J, leaving 10 bases between them. The CDR3 has 14 amino acids. Germline CDR1 SGHRS, CDR2 YFSETQ. The CDR3 nucleotides are TGCGCCAGCAGCTTGGGGGGAATGAACTACGAGCAGTACTTC. Protein sequence: CASSLGGMNYEQYF.

The chain is built from TRBV24-1 and TRBJ1-2; maybe TRBD1 (5 bases). The CDR3 contains 14 residues. With 11 bases removed from V and 4 bases from J, the gap between germline ends came to 19 bases. Germline CDR1 reads KGHDR; CDR2 reads SFDVKD. CDR3 sequence (DNA): TGTGCCATCCGACCGGGACCGGGCACCTATGGCTACACCTTC. Protein sequence: CAIRPGPGTYGYTF.